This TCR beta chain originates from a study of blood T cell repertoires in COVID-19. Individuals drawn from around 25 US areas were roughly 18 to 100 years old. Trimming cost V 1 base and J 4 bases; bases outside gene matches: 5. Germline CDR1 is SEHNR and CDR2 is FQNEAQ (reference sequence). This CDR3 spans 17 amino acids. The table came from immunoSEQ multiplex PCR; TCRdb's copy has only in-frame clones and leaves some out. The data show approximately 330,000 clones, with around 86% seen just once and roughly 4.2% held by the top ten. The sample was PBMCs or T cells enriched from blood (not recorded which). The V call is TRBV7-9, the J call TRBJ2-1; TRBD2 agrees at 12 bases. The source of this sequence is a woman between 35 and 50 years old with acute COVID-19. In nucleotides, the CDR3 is TGTGCCAGCAGCTTAGGGTGGGGGACTAGCGGGTACAATGAGCAGTTCTTC. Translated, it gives CASSLGWGTSGYNEQFF.